These 28 T cell receptor beta chains originate from one sample sequenced in a study of T cells in Graves' hyperthyroidism and ophthalmopathy. Amplified TCR beta CDR3 regions came from RNA transcripts. First-round RT-PCR with HTBI primers amplified the TCR CDR3 region. TCRdb re-analysed the multiplex PCR reads in MiXCR, keeping a single row per CDR3 protein. This sample has hundreds of thousands of distinct CDR3 sequences, with approximately 15% found just once. Sequencing was carried out using blood. All receptors derive from a woman younger than 45 with Graves' hyperthyroidism that later progressed to Graves' ophthalmopathy.

This clonotype was observed a few times. This chain connects TRBV20-1 to TRBJ2-4; no clear D gene. Trimming took 0 bases from V and 6 from J, leaving 12 bases between them. The CDR3 runs to 14 residues. CDR1 and CDR2 from the germline V gene are DFQATT and SNEGSKA (reference sequence). This CDR3 is CSARDHRLGNIQYF. In nucleotides, the CDR3 is TGCAGTGCTAGAGATCACCGACTTGGAAACATTCAGTACTTC.

This clonotype appeared many times. The CDR3 bases are TGTGCCAGCAGCCTCCCCACCCCCACTGAAGCTTTCTTT. Amino acids: CASSLPTPTEAFF. V and J are TRBV28 and TRBJ1-1; the D is unclear. With 6 bases removed from V and 4 bases from J, the gap between germline ends came to 12 bases. CDR1 MDHEN and CDR2 SYDVKM come from the germline V gene. This CDR3 is built from 13 residues.

This clonotype was seen repeatedly, ten times or more. CDR3 residues: CASSAEFTVTEAFF. In DNA, the CDR3 is TGCGCCAGCAGCGCAGAGTTTACGGTCACTGAAGCTTTCTTT. This chain links TRBV5-1 with TRBJ1-1; no reliable D call. The V end lost 4 bases, the J end lost 4 bases, and 14 bases lay between the germline ends. This CDR3 spans 14 amino acids. CDR1 is SGHRS, CDR2 YFSETQ, per germline.

This clonotype was counted many times. V usage is TRBV27 and J usage is TRBJ2-5; TRBD1 agrees at 8 bases. V was clipped by 4 bases and J by 5 bases; unmatched bases: 6. Germline values: CDR1 MNHEY, CDR2 SMNVEV (reference sequence). This CDR3 is built from 14 residues. The CDR3 spells CASSSGQVAETQYF. The CDR3, as DNA: TGTGCCAGCAGTTCGGGACAGGTAGCGGAGACCCAGTACTTC.

This clonotype was picked up many times. The J gene is TRBJ2-7, the V gene TRBV6-1, with D tentatively TRBD1 (6 bases). Per germline, CDR1 MNHNS and CDR2 SASEGT. Between the trimmed V and J ends, which lost 2 bases and 0 bases, there was a span of 11 bases. CDR3 length: 15 amino acids. Here the CDR3 reads CASSEQTGISYEQYF. The CDR3 region has the DNA TGTGCCAGCAGTGAACAAACAGGGATCTCCTACGAGCAGTACTTC.

This clonotype has ten or more counts. This chain connects TRBV20-1 to TRBJ2-5; D gene ambiguous. CDR3 length: 15 amino acids. Trimming shortened V by 0 bases and J by 0 bases, and 11 bases separated the two germline ends. From germline, CDR1 is DFQATT and CDR2 SNEGSKA (reference sequence). In nucleotides, the CDR3 is TGCAGTGCTAGAGAAAAAGACTGGTACCAAGAGACCCAGTACTTC. Its translation is CSAREKDWYQETQYF.

This clonotype was seen repeatedly, ten times or more. The chain links TRBV6-1 to TRBJ1-2, with 8 positions matching TRBD1. The CDR3 covers 15 residues. With V trimmed by 6 bases and J by 6 bases, 12 bases remained unmatched. Germline values: CDR1 MNHNS, CDR2 SASEGT. The CDR3 reads CASSEFRTGNDGYTF. The CDR3 DNA reads as TGTGCCAGCAGCGAGTTTAGGACAGGGAATGATGGCTACACCTTC.

This clonotype was seen repeatedly, ten times or more. V usage is TRBV20-1 and J usage is TRBJ1-1; D ambiguous. The CDR3 extends over 12 amino acids. Trimming left V 5 bases short and J 1 base short, with 8 bases between. Germline CDR1 DFQATT, CDR2 SNEGSKA (reference sequence). The CDR3: CSAQVENTEAFF. As DNA, the CDR3 is TGCAGTGCTCAAGTGGAGAACACTGAAGCTTTCTTT.

This clonotype showed up just a few times. This chain joins TRBV15 and TRBJ2-7; D remains unclear. This CDR3 spans 13 amino acids. CDR1 is LNHNV, CDR2 YYDKDF, per germline (reference sequence). V was cut by 1 base and J by 7 bases, with 11 bases left in between. Here the CDR3 DNA reads TGTGCCACCAGCAGAGTTGGGGTGGGAGAGCAGTACTTC. This translates into CATSRVGVGEQYF.

This clonotype was picked up many times. The chain joins TRBV10-3 to TRBJ2-6, with a tentative D call TRBD2 (5 bases). Trimming cost V 4 bases and J 4 bases, with 14 bases left between them. The CDR3 covers 16 residues. Germline V CDR1 and CDR2: ENHRY, SYGVKD. DNA of the CDR3: TGTGCCATCAGTGCCCAGGAAGCGGCCGGGGCCAACGTCCTGACTTTC. Its translation is CAISAQEAAGANVLTF.

Ten or more counts support this clonotype. Since a much larger clone is just one base distant, this may be a read error. CDR3 protein: CVSSLGVKRSTQETQYF. The DNA for the CDR3 is TGTGTCAGCAGCTTAGGGGTGAAGAGATCCACCCAAGAGACCCAGTACTTC. This chain links TRBV11-2 with TRBJ2-5, with D possibly TRBD1 on 5 matching bases. Germline V gene data show CDR1 as SGHAT and CDR2 as FQNNGV. This CDR3 spans 17 amino acids.

This clonotype was seen repeatedly, ten times or more. The chain has TRBV15 and TRBJ2-7; D remains unclear. The CDR3 totals 11 residues. V was cut by 3 bases and J by 4 bases, with 4 bases left in between. Germline V gene data show CDR1 as LNHNV and CDR2 as YYDKDF (reference sequence). The CDR3 DNA follows: TGTGCCACCAGCAGCAGTTACGAGCAGTACTTC. Encoded protein: CATSSSYEQYF.

This sequence joins TRBV24-1 and TRBJ2-2, with 11 bases that match TRBD1. This CDR3 is built from 16 residues. V lost 3 bases, J lost 3 bases, and 2 bases stayed unmatched. The germline V gene encodes CDR1 KGHDR and CDR2 SFDVKD. CDR3: CATSDEDRGHTGELFF. The CDR3 nucleotides read TGTGCCACCAGTGATGAGGACAGGGGGCACACCGGGGAGCTGTTTTTT.

This clonotype was seen at least ten times. J is TRBJ2-3 and V is TRBV18, with 8 bases aligning to TRBD1. V lost 6 bases, J lost 1 base, and 9 bases stayed unmatched. The CDR3 has 16 residues. The germline gives CDR1 KGHSH, CDR2 LQKENI. In DNA, the CDR3 is TGTGCCAGCTCCCCCCGGGAGACAGGGGGCACAGATACGCAGTATTTT. The encoded protein is CASSPRETGGTDTQYF. Based on the CDR3 plus reference TRBV18 and TRBJ2-3, the full variable domain is NAGVMQNPRHLVRRRGQEARLRCSPMKGHSHVYWYRQLPEEGLKFMVYLQKENIIDESGMPKERFSAEFPKEGPSILRIQQVVRGDSAAYFCASSPRETGGTDTQYFGPGTRLTVL.

This clonotype was recorded at least ten times. This chain joins TRBV2 and TRBJ2-3; D is possibly TRBD1 (7 bases). The CDR3 runs 19 residues. V was clipped by 0 bases and J by 5 bases, with 24 bases between them. Germline V lookup: CDR1 SNHLY, CDR2 FYNNEI. The CDR3 loop is CASSEALNFRGVSVDTQYF. CDR3 coding DNA: TGTGCCAGCAGTGAAGCGCTAAATTTCAGGGGGGTTTCGGTAGATACGCAGTATTTT.

Ten or more counts support this clonotype. This chain connects TRBV30 to TRBJ1-1, with D tentatively TRBD1 (5 bases). Germline values: CDR1 GTSNPN, CDR2 SVGIG (reference sequence). CDR3 length: 11 residues. Trimming stripped 3 bases from V and 11 bases from J, with 13 bases between. The CDR3 reads CAWRYDWGAFF. CDR3 bases: TGTGCCTGGAGGTACGACTGGGGGGCTTTCTTT.

This clonotype was seen repeatedly, ten times or more. CDR3 protein: CASSPNPGQGWETQYF. CDR3 bases: TGTGCCAGCTCACCGAACCCGGGACAGGGGTGGGAGACCCAGTACTTC. This chain connects TRBV18 to TRBJ2-5, with 10 bases lining up with TRBD1. The CDR3 contains 16 residues. Germline lookup yields CDR1 KGHSH and CDR2 LQKENI. V gave up 3 bases and J gave up 5 bases; unmatched junction bases: 9.

V gene TRBV6-1 combines with J gene TRBJ2-7, with D possibly matching TRBD1 (6 bases). Deletions cut 6 bases from V and 7 bases from J, with 19 bases between. Per the germline V gene, CDR1 is MNHNS and CDR2 is SASEGT. This CDR3 has 14 residues. The CDR3 nucleotides read TGTGCCAGCAGCAGAGAGGGTCAGGGGTGGGAGCAGTACTTC. It translates to CASSREGQGWEQYF.

Regarding this clonotype: A much more abundant neighbour one base away suggests this may be a read error. The chain is built from TRBV7-9 and TRBJ2-5; no clear D gene. Germline V gene data show CDR1 as SEHNR and CDR2 as FQNEAQ (reference sequence). The CDR3 loop spans 13 amino acids. The V gene lost 0 bases and the J gene lost 3 bases, with 5 bases spanning the gap. CDR3 loop: CASSLAVEETQYF. CDR3 nucleotide sequence: TGTGCCAGCAGCTTAGCGGTAGAAGAGACCCAGTACTTC.

In its sample, this clonotype was seen many times. The chain uses TRBV18 and TRBJ1-6, with D perhaps TRBD1 (6 bases). CDR1 KGHSH and CDR2 LQKENI come from the germline V gene. V gave up 4 bases and J gave up 7 bases, with 17 bases separating them. This CDR3 comprises 16 residues. The CDR3 spells CASSLRTGGANSPLHF. Written as DNA, the CDR3 is TGTGCCAGCTCACTCCGGACGGGGGGGGCAAATTCACCCCTCCACTTT.

This clonotype occurred many times. The chain links TRBV7-3 to TRBJ2-7; TRBD2 might be the D (6 bases). This CDR3 has 15 residues. V lost 3 bases and J 7 bases, leaving 19 bases between the germline ends. Germline V gene lookup returns CDR1 SGHTA and CDR2 FQGTGA. This CDR3 is CASSLSRAGLGEQYF. DNA for the CDR3: TGTGCCAGCAGCTTGAGCAGGGCGGGACTGGGTGAGCAGTACTTC.

This clonotype was seen at least ten times. The genes are TRBV28 and TRBJ1-4, with TRBD1 matching over 12 bases. V lost 5 bases and J lost 6; bases outside the gene matches: 4. Germline V CDR1 and CDR2: MDHEN, SYDVKM. The CDR3 extends over 15 amino acids. The CDR3 is CASSPGTGGHEKLFF. DNA for the CDR3: TGTGCCAGCAGTCCAGGGACAGGGGGCCATGAAAAACTGTTTTTT.

This clonotype has more than one count but fewer than ten. This sequence joins TRBV20-1 and TRBJ1-5; TRBD1 is a possible D gene (6 bases). The CDR3 totals 14 residues. V shed 5 bases and J shed 0 bases, with 11 bases lying between them. Germline V gene lookup returns CDR1 DFQATT and CDR2 SNEGSKA (reference sequence). The CDR3 DNA follows: TGCAGTGCTCTCCAGGGGACTAGCAATCAGCCCCAGCATTTT. Amino acid sequence: CSALQGTSNQPQHF.

At least ten counts were recorded for this clonotype. This rearrangement joins TRBV2 to TRBJ1-2; a weak D match, TRBD1 (5 bases). V was trimmed by 8 bases and J by 4 bases, leaving 8 bases between them. The germline CDR1 and CDR2 sequences are SNHLY and FYNNEI. This CDR3 spans 11 amino acids. The CDR3 reads CASPDTYGYTF. As DNA, the CDR3 is TGTGCCAGCCCGGACACCTATGGCTACACCTTC.

This clonotype was seen ten or more times. This chain joins TRBV30 and TRBJ1-5; 8 nucleotides line up with TRBD1. With V trimmed by 1 base and J by 5 bases, 4 bases remained unmatched. Germline V gene lookup returns CDR1 GTSNPN and CDR2 SVGIG (reference sequence). The CDR3 is 14 amino acids. The CDR3 DNA reads TGTGCCTGGAGTGGGACAGGGACCGATCAGCCCCAGCATTTT. The encoded protein is CAWSGTGTDQPQHF.

This clonotype was seen only a few times. The J gene is TRBJ1-5, the V gene TRBV19, with D perhaps matching TRBD1 (5 bases). Germline V gene data show CDR1 as LNHDA and CDR2 as SQIVND (reference sequence). CDR3 length: 17 amino acids. Trimming took 6 bases from V and 5 from J, leaving 23 bases between them. Here the CDR3 DNA reads TGTGCCAGTAGGGATTCCGGGACGTATAATTTCGATCAGCCCCAGCATTTT. It yields the protein CASRDSGTYNFDQPQHF.

This chain connects TRBV7-2 to TRBJ1-1, with unresolved D. Between the trimmed V and J ends, which lost 1 base and 5 bases, there was a span of 11 bases. Germline lookup yields CDR1 SGHTA and CDR2 FQGNSA. There are 14 residues in the CDR3. The CDR3: CASSLGSMGTEAFF. The CDR3 DNA reads TGTGCCAGCAGCTTAGGCTCTATGGGGACTGAAGCTTTCTTT.

This clonotype has a count of ten or more. The chain carries TRBV7-2 and TRBJ2-5; D tentatively fits TRBD1 or TRBD2 (5 bases each). Trimming removed 2 bases from V and 7 bases from J, with 20 bases in between. The CDR3 totals 16 residues. The germline V gene encodes CDR1 SGHTA and CDR2 FQGNSA. The chain's CDR3 is CASSLRVEGPVGTQYF. CDR3 nucleotides: TGTGCCAGCAGCTTACGGGTTGAGGGGCCTGTCGGGACCCAGTACTTC.